This T cell receptor (beta chain) was captured by sequencing in a study of OX40 agonist ivuxolimab in advanced cancers. This CDR3 region has 16 residues. With 0 bases removed from V and 5 bases from J, the gap between germline ends came to 17 bases. Germline assignment: CDR1 SGHRS and CDR2 YFSETQ. Sequencing used immunoSEQ multiplex PCR; TCRdb keeps in-frame clones, though not all of them. The sample includes approximately 66,000 clones, 85% to 90% of them seen just once. The receptor comes from an adult with an advanced solid tumor such as melanoma, head and neck, liver or kidney cancer. Source: CD4+ or CD8+ T cells sorted from blood, taken in a trial of the OX40 agonist ivuxolimab. J is TRBJ1-1 and V is TRBV5-1; a possible D gene is TRBD1 (6 bases). The CDR3: CASSLVALGAGTEAFF. CDR3 DNA sequence: TGCGCCAGCAGCTTGGTGGCTTTGGGGGCTGGTACTGAAGCTTTCTTT.